This T cell receptor beta chain was recovered during a study of CXCR3-negative and CXCR3-positive naive CD8 T cells. General study findings and limits: Because surface CD5 did not distinguish the naive subsets, TCR strength was inferred from TRB CDR3 properties. Naive subsets were similarly diverse, while memory CD8+ repertoires were much less diverse. The level of CXCR3 expression partially decreased after cryopreservation; the majority of assays used fresh PBMCs.

As for this clonotype: Its antigen remains unknown.

CDR3 size: 11 residues. CDR1 KGHDR and CDR2 SFDVKD come from the germline V gene. Researchers prepared the TRB cDNA libraries using 5' RACE with UMI labels. TCRdb reanalyzed the 5' RACE reads, giving one entry per CDR3 protein sequence and no DNA. The table for this sample gives some 130,000 distinct CDR3 sequences. Input material: naive CXCR3- CD8+ T cells from blood. This sample's subset: CD45RO-CCR7+CD27+CD95- naive CD8+ T cells lacking CXCR3 (TNR3-). This chain connects TRBV24-1 to TRBJ1-1; the D call of TRBD1 rests on TCRdb alone, since no DNA is present to check it. This sequence was found in a human donor in good health. Some clones in this sample may be carry-over from other donors' samples. The CDR3: CATRYGGEAFF.